This T cell receptor (beta chain) is from a study of T cell responses to AZD1222 COVID-19 vaccine. Study-wide background: Investigators merged groups given second doses at roughly 4 or roughly 12 weeks.

A word on this clone: The target antigen is unknown.

V was clipped by 6 bases and J by 6 bases, with 16 bases between them. Germline assignment: CDR1 SGHRS and CDR2 YFSETQ. This CDR3 has 13 amino acids. The protocol was immunoSEQ multiplex PCR, while the TCRdb copy is restricted to in-frame clones and leaves out a portion. Among approximately 120,000 clones listed, approximately 90% were seen once. General study findings and limits: When two AZD1222 doses had been given, Spike-specific TCR breadth and depth rose. Clonal diversity may have been underestimated in mostly white British donors. Recipients of AZD1222 seropositive at baseline numbered only 6 or 7.

The clonotype was recovered from an adult in good health. This chain uses TRBV5-1 with TRBJ2-7, with D perhaps matching TRBD1 (5 bases). Sequencing was performed on peripheral blood, taken on day 0 of AZD1222 vaccination. CDR3 DNA sequence: TGCGCCAGCACCGACTCAGGGAAAGGCGAGCAGTACTTC. Translation: CASTDSGKGEQYF.